A single sample gave rise to the 3 T cell receptor beta chains below, sequenced in a study of regulatory T cells in long-lasting Graves disease. The time point here: newly diagnosed GD, antithyroid drugs for less than 3 months. The TCR library was prepared using RNA isolated from PBMCs. Library construction for TCR beta used iRepertoire HTBI primers and Arm-PCR of CDR3 regions. TCRdb reprocessed the multiplex PCR reads with MiXCR, giving one entry per CDR3 protein. The table has over 350,000 distinct CDR3 sequences, 15% seen once; the top ten hold approximately 7.8%. A further study also used this sample, focusing on T cells in Graves' hyperthyroidism and ophthalmopathy.

The sample consisted of peripheral blood mononuclear cells (PBMCs), taken at new diagnosis, from a patient treated with antithyroid drugs. The receptors originated from a woman in her 40s with Graves disease.

This clonotype was seen more than once but under ten times. V and J are TRBV10-3 and TRBJ2-1; D might be TRBD2 (5 bases). Germline-derived CDR1 and CDR2 are ENHRY and SYGVKD. With 10 bases removed from V and 3 bases from J, the gap between germline ends came to 19 bases. This CDR3 is 15 amino acids long. The CDR3 protein is CATLPGAEFYNEQFF. In nucleotides, the CDR3 is TGTGCCACCCTACCCGGAGCGGAGTTCTACAATGAGCAGTTCTTC.

This clonotype came up many times. The CDR3 reads CASSKQTVISGNTIYF. CDR3 nucleotide sequence: TGTGCCAGTAGTAAACAGACAGTTATCTCTGGAAACACCATATATTTT. The chain carries TRBV19 and TRBJ1-3; D perhaps matches TRBD1 (5 bases). This CDR3 contains 16 residues. The germline CDR1 and CDR2 sequences are LNHDA and SQIVND (reference sequence). Trimming removed 4 bases at V and 0 bases at J, with 13 bases between.

This clonotype was picked up a small number of times. The chain carries TRBV3-1 and TRBJ2-1; TRBD2 matches 11 bases. From germline, CDR1 is LGHDT and CDR2 YNNKEL (reference sequence). This CDR3 is 15 amino acids long. Unmatched junction bases numbered 11, after V lost 7 bases and J lost 9 bases. CDR3 in DNA: TGTGCCAGCACCCCCGGGACTAGCGGTCTTGCTGAGCAGTTCTTC. Its protein is CASTPGTSGLAEQFF.